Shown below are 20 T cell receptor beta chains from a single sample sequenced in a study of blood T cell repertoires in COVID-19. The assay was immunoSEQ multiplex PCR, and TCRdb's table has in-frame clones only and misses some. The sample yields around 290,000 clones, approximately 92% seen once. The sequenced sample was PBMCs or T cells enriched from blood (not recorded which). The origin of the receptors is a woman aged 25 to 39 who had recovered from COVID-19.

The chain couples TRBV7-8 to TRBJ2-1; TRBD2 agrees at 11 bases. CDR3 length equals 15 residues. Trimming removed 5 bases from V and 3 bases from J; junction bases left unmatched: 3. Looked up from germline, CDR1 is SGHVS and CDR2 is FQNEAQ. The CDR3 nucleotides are TGTGCCAGCAGCAAAACTAGCGGGAGCTACAATGAGCAGTTCTTC. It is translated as CASSKTSGSYNEQFF.

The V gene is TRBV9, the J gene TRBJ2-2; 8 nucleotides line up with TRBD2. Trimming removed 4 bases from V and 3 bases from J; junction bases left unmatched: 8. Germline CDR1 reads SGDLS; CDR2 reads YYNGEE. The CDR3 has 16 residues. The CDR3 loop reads CASSRTSGGYTGELFF. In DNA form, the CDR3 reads TGTGCCAGCAGCCGAACTAGCGGAGGATACACCGGGGAGCTGTTTTTT.

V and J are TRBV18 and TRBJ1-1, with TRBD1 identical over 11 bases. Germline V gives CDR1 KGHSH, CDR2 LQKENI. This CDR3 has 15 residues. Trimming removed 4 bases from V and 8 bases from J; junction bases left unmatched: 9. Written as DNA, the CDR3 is TGTGCCAGCTCACTAGGCTCGGACAGGGGGCTCGAAGCTTTCTTT. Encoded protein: CASSLGSDRGLEAFF. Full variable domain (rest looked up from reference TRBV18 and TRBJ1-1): NAGVMQNPRHLVRRRGQEARLRCSPMKGHSHVYWYRQLPEEGLKFMVYLQKENIIDESGMPKERFSAEFPKEGPSILRIQQVVRGDSAAYFCASSLGSDRGLEAFFGQGTRLTVV.

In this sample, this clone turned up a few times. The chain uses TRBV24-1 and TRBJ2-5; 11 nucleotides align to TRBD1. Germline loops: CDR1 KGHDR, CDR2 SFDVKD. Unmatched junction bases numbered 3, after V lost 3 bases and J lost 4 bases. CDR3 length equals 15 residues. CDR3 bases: TGTGCCACCAGTGATCGTGGGACAGGGGGAGAGACCCAGTACTTC. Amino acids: CATSDRGTGGETQYF.

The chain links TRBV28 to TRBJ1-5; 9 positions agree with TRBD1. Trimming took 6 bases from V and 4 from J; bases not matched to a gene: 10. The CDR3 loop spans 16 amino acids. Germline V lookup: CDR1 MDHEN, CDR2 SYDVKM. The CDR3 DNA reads TGTGCCAGCAGGCCTACAGGGGGCCAGGGAAATCAGCCCCAGCATTTT. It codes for CASRPTGGQGNQPQHF.

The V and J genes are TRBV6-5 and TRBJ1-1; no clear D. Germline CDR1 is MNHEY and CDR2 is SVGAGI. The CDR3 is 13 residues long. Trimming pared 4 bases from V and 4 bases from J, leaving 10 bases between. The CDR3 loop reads CASSSFGGTEAFF. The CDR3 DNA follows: TGTGCCAGCAGTTCCTTCGGTGGCACTGAAGCTTTCTTT.

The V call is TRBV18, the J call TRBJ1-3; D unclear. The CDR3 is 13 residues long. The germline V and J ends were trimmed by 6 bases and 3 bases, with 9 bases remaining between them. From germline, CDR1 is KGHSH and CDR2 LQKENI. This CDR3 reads CASSVSGGNTIYF. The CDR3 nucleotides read TGTGCCAGCTCTGTCTCGGGTGGAAACACCATATATTTT. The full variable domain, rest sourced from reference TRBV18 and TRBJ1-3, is NAGVMQNPRHLVRRRGQEARLRCSPMKGHSHVYWYRQLPEEGLKFMVYLQKENIIDESGMPKERFSAEFPKEGPSILRIQQVVRGDSAAYFCASSVSGGNTIYFGEGSWLTVV.

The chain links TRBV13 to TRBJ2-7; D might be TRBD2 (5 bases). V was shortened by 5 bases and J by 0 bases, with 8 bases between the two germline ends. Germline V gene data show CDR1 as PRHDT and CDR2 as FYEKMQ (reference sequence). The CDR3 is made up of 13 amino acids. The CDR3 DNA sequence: TGTGCCAGCAGCCCCCGGGGCTCCTACGAGCAGTACTTC. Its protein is CASSPRGSYEQYF.

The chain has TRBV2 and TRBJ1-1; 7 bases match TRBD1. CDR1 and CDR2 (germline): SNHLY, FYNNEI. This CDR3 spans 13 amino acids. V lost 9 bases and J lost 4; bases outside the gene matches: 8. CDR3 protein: CASTGTAFTEAFF. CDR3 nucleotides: TGTGCCAGTACGGGGACAGCCTTCACTGAAGCTTTCTTT.

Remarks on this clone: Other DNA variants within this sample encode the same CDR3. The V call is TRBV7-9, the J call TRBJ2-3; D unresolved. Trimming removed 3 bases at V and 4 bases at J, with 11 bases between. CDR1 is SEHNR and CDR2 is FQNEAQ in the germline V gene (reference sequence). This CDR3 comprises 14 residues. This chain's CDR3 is CASSLAGVADTQYF. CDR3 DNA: TGTGCCAGCAGCTTGGCCGGAGTGGCAGATACGCAGTATTTT.

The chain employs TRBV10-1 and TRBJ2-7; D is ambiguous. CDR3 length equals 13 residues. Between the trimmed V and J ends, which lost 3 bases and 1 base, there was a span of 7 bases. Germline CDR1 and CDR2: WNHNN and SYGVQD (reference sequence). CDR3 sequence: CASSEAVSYEQYF. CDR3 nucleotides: TGCGCCAGCAGTGAAGCCGTTTCCTACGAGCAGTACTTC.

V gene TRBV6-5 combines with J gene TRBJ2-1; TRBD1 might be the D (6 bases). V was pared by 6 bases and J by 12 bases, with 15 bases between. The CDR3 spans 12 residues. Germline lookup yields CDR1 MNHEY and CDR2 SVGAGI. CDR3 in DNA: TGTGCCAGCAGCCGTACAGAAGGGGGGCAGTTCTTC. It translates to CASSRTEGGQFF.

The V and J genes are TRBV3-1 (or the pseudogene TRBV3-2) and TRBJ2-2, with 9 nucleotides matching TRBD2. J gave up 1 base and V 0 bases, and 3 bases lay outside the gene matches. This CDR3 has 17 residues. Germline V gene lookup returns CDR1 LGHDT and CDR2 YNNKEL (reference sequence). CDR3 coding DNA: TGTGCCAGCAGCCAAGAAAGAGCGGGAGGGAACACCGGGGAGCTGTTTTTT. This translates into CASSQERAGGNTGELFF.

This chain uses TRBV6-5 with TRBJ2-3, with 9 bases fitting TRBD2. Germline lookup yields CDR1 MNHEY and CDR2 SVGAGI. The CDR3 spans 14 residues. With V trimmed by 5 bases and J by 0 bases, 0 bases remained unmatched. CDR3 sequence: CASSTSGSTDTQYF. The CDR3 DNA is TGTGCCAGCAGTACTAGCGGGAGCACAGATACGCAGTATTTT.

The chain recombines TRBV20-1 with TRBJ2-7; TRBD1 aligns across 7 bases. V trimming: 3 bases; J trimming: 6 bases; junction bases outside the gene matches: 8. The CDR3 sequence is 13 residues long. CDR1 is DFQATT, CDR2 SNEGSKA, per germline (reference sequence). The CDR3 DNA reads TGCAGTGCTAGTCAAGACAGGGACGGCGAGCAGTACTTC. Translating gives CSASQDRDGEQYF.

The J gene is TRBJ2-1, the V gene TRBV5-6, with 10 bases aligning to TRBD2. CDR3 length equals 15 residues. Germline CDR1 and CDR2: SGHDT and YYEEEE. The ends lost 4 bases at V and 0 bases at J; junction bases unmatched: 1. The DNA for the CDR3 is TGTGCCAGCAGCAGGACTAGCGGCTCCTACAATGAGCAGTTCTTC. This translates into CASSRTSGSYNEQFF. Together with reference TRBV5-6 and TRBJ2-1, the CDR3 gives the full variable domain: DAGVTQSPTHLIKTRGQQVTLRCSPKSGHDTVSWYQQALGQGPQFIFQYYEEEERQRGNFPDRFSGHQFPNYSSELNVNALLLGDSALYLCASSRTSGSYNEQFFGPGTRLTVL.

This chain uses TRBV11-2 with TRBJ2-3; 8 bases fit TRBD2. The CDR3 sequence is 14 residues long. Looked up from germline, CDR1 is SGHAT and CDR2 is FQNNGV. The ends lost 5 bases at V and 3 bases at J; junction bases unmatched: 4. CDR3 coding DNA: TGTGCCAGCAGCCCCGGGGGGGGGACAGATACGCAGTATTTT. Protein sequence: CASSPGGGTDTQYF.

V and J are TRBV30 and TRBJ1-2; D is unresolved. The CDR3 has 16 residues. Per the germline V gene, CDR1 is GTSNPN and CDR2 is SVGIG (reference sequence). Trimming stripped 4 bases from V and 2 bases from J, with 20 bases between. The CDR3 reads CAWTPPRSGRNYGYTF. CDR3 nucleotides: TGTGCCTGGACCCCCCCCCGATCTGGCAGGAACTATGGCTACACCTTC.

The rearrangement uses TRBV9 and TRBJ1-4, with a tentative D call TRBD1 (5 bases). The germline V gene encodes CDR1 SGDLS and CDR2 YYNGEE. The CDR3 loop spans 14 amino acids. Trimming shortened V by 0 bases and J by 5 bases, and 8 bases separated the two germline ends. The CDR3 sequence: CASSVEGINEKLFF. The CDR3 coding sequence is TGTGCCAGCAGCGTAGAGGGGATAAATGAAAAACTGTTTTTT.

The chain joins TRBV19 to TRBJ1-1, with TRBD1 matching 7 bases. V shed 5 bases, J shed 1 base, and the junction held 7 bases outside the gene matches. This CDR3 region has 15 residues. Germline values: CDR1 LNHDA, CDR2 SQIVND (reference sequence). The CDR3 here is CASSPQWTGNTEAFF. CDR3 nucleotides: TGTGCCAGTAGTCCGCAATGGACAGGGAACACTGAAGCTTTCTTT.